These 12 T cell receptor beta chains came from one sample sequenced in a study of sequential checkpoint blockade in melanoma. Treatment reported: randomized to nivolumab then ipilimumab (arm A) or the reverse (arm B). TCRdb's copy holds only in-frame clones and misses some; the assay was immunoSEQ multiplex PCR. The sample shows tens of thousands of clones, roughly 80% of them seen only once. Sequences were derived from CD8+ T cells sorted from blood (inferred from file names), sampled from a patient given nivolumab and ipilimumab in sequence. The source of these receptors is a human donor with melanoma.

The chain joins TRBV11-2 to TRBJ2-7; tentatively, D is TRBD1 (5 bases). The CDR3 sequence is 14 residues long. Germline CDR1 SGHAT, CDR2 FQNNGV. With 1 base removed from V and 5 bases from J, the gap between germline ends came to 12 bases. The CDR3 is CASSLVGRGDEQYF. The CDR3 nucleotides read TGTGCCAGCAGCTTAGTGGGTAGGGGTGACGAGCAGTACTTC.

V gene TRBV4-3 combines with J gene TRBJ2-2, with 7 bases lining up with TRBD2. The CDR3 has 15 residues. The germline V gene has CDR1 LGHNA and CDR2 YSLEER. The ends lost 1 base at V and 5 bases at J; junction bases unmatched: 4. CDR3 in DNA: TGCGCCAGCAGCCAAGGGGGGGGAGGGACCGGGGAGCTGTTTTTT. It yields the protein CASSQGGGGTGELFF.

The chain recombines TRBV5-1 with TRBJ1-1; D call uncertain. Germline CDR1 is SGHRS and CDR2 is YFSETQ. Trimming pared 0 bases from V and 1 base from J, leaving 7 bases between. There are 14 residues in the CDR3. This CDR3 is CASSLGHRNTEAFF. In DNA form, the CDR3 reads TGCGCCAGCAGCTTGGGACACCGGAACACTGAAGCTTTCTTT.

The chain couples TRBV5-6 to TRBJ1-1; 8 bases align to TRBD1. J lost 7 bases, V lost 4 bases, and 6 bases had no gene match. CDR3 length: 13 residues. Germline V gene sequence: CDR1 SGHDT, CDR2 YYEEEE. Here the CDR3 reads CASSQGQGGEAFF. Here the CDR3 DNA reads TGTGCCAGCAGCCAAGGACAGGGTGGTGAAGCTTTCTTT.

This sequence joins TRBV4-3 and TRBJ1-4; D unresolved. Between the trimmed V and J ends, which lost 0 bases and 7 bases, there was a span of 12 bases. This CDR3 region has 15 residues. In germline, CDR1 is LGHNA, CDR2 YSLEER. The CDR3 spells CASSQDTGFVEKLFF. CDR3 nucleotide sequence: TGCGCCAGCAGCCAAGATACGGGGTTCGTTGAAAAACTGTTTTTT.

This clone was counted between two and nine times. CDR3 sequence (DNA): TGTGCCAGCAGCTTGGACAGGGGCGAGACCCAGTACTTC. Amino acids: CASSLDRGETQYF. The gene calls are TRBV7-8 and TRBJ2-5; TRBD1 aligns across 9 bases. The junction had 1 base not matched to a gene; V was cut back by 3 bases and J by 5 bases. Per germline, CDR1 SGHVS and CDR2 FQNEAQ. There are 13 residues in the CDR3.

As concerns this clone: Other nucleotide sequences from this sample produce the same CDR3. The chain joins TRBV11-2 to TRBJ2-7; D is unclear. CDR1 is SGHAT and CDR2 is FQNNGV in the germline V gene. The V and J ends lost 1 base and 0 bases respectively, with 4 bases between them. The length of the CDR3 is 13 residues. The chain's CDR3 is CASSLGSSYEQYF. The CDR3 coding sequence is TGTGCCAGCAGCTTAGGCAGCTCCTACGAGCAGTACTTC.

This CDR3 is CASSLLGTGGIYGYTF. CDR3 in DNA: TGTGCCAGCAGCTTGTTGGGGACCGGAGGGATCTATGGCTACACCTTC. V gene TRBV5-4 combines with J gene TRBJ1-2; tentatively, D is TRBD1 (5 bases). Germline lookup yields CDR1 SGHNT and CDR2 YYREEE (reference sequence). V was pared by 1 base and J by 4 bases, with 17 bases between. This CDR3 region has 16 residues.

This clone was counted only a few times. The rearrangement links TRBV6-6 to TRBJ1-2; tentative D call: TRBD1 (5 bases). Germline CDR1 is MNHNY and CDR2 is SVGAGI (reference sequence). Deletions cut 6 bases from V and 6 bases from J, with 14 bases between. The CDR3 is made up of 13 amino acids. For the CDR3, the DNA is TGTGCCAGCAGACTCGACAGCCGGAATGGCTACACCTTC. As protein: CASRLDSRNGYTF.

The rearrangement joins TRBV5-6 to TRBJ2-2, with 7 bases that match TRBD2. Per germline, CDR1 SGHDT and CDR2 YYEEEE. With V trimmed by 2 bases and J by 1 base, 2 bases remained unmatched. This CDR3 comprises 15 residues. The CDR3 region is CASSFGGGNTGELFF. The CDR3 DNA follows: TGTGCCAGCAGCTTTGGGGGGGGGAACACCGGGGAGCTGTTTTTT.

A note on this clone: One end of the junction is discordant with germline, which a read error may explain. Other DNA sequences in this sample translate to the same CDR3. The CDR3 DNA follows: TGTGCCAGCAGTTTAGAGGGCCAGGGGTACGAGCAGTACTTC. Translated, it gives CASSLEGQGYEQYF. V and J are TRBV13 and TRBJ2-7; possibly TRBD1 for D (6 bases). Germline-derived CDR1 and CDR2 are PRHDT and FYEKMQ (reference sequence). This CDR3 region has 14 residues.

In its sample, this clone was seen once. The gene calls are TRBV4-1 and TRBJ1-2; 9 bases fit TRBD1. Germline V gives CDR1 MGHRA, CDR2 YSYEKL. Germline trimming cut 4 bases from V and 4 bases from J; bases unmatched to any gene: 7. CDR3 length equals 15 residues. This chain's CDR3 is CASSPRKGQGYGYTF. As DNA, the CDR3 is TGCGCCAGCAGCCCAAGGAAGGGACAGGGCTATGGCTACACCTTC.